The TCR beta chain described here comes from a study of blood T cell repertoires in COVID-19. The wider study: Samples came from the United States, Italy and Spain, spanning acute and convalescent COVID-19. The analysed material was cDNA or gDNA that came from T cells, B-cell-depleted T cells, or PBMCs.

Per the original methods: Amplification from reference gene primers served as the basis for estimated nucleated cell counts. Assay used: immunoSEQ multiplex PCR; TCRdb lists only in-frame clones, some missing. From that table come the V and J calls and clone size; the DNA was used to work out D and trimming. The profile covers 150,000 to 200,000 clones, with around 81% appearing a single time and around 10% taken by the ten largest. With 0 bases removed from V and 8 bases from J, the gap between germline ends came to 11 bases. Germline loops: CDR1 SGHRS, CDR2 YFSETQ. This CDR3 has 13 residues. V and J are TRBV5-1 and TRBJ1-2, with D possibly being TRBD1 (6 bases). The clonotype was recovered from a man aged 55-75 years with active or convalescent COVID-19. The sequenced sample consisted of peripheral blood. In DNA, the CDR3 is TGCGCCAGCAGCTTGGATCAGGGGAACGGCTACACCTTC. Its translation is CASSLDQGNGYTF.